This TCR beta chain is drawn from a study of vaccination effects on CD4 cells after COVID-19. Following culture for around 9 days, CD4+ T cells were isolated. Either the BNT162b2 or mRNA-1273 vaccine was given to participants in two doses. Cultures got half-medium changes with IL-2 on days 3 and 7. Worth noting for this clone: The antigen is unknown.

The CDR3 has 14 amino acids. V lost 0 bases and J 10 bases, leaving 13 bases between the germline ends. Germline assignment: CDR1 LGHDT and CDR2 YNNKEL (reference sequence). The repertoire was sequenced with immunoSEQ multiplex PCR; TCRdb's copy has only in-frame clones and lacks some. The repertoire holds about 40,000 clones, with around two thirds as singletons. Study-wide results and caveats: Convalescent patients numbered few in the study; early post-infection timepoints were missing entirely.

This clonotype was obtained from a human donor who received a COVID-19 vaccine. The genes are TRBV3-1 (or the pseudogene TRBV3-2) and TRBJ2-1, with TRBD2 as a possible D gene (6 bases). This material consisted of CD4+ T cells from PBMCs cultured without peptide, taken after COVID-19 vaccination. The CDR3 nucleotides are TGTGCCAGCAGCCAAGAAGTAATCGGGAGCGAGCAGTTCTTC. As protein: CASSQEVIGSEQFF.